This T cell receptor (beta chain) was identified during a study of blood T cell repertoires in COVID-19. Produced via immunoSEQ multiplex PCR; TCRdb's table is partial and in-frame only. This table holds more than 35,000 clones, roughly 78% found once. This TCR came from a man aged 65 to 85 with acute or convalescent COVID-19. The sequenced sample consisted of peripheral blood.

The CDR3 DNA sequence: TGTGCCAGCAGTAGACAGGGTTCCTCCTACGAGCAGTACTTC. This gives the protein CASSRQGSSYEQYF. The chain is built from TRBV6-5 and TRBJ2-7, with 7 nucleotides matching TRBD1. The germline V gene encodes CDR1 MNHEY and CDR2 SVGAGI. The CDR3 is made up of 14 amino acids. The trim removed 5 bases at V and 0 bases at J, leaving 4 bases unmatched.